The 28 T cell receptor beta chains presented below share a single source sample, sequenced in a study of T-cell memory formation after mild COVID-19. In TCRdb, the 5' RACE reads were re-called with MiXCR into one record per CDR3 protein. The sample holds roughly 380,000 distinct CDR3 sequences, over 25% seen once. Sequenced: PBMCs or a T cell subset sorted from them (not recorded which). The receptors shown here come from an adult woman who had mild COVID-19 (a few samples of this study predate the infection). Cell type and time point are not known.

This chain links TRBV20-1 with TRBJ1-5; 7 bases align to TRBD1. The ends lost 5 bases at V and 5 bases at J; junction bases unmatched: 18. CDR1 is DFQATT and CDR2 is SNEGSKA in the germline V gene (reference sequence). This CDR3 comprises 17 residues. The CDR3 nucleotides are TGCAGTGCTTTCACGCCAGGGGCAGGGGGACCTGATCAGCCCCAGCATTTT. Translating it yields CSAFTPGAGGPDQPQHF.

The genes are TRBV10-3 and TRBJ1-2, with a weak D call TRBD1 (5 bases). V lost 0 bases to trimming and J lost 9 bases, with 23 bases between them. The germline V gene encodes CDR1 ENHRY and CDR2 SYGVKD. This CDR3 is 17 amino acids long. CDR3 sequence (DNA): TGTGCCATCAGTGAGTCGGACACAGGTGACCTGGCATCTCGCTACACCTTC. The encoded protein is CAISESDTGDLASRYTF.

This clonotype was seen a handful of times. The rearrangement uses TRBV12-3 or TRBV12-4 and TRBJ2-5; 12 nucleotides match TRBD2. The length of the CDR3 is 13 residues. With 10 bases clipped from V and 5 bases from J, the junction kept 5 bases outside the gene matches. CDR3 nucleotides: TGTGCCACGACTAGCGGGAGAGGGGAGACCCAGTACTTC. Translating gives CATTSGRGETQYF.

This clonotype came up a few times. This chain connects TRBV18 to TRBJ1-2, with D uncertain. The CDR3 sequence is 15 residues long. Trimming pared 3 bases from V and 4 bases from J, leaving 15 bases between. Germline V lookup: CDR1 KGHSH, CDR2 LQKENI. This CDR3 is CASSPSTSSSYGYTF. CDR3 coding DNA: TGTGCCAGCTCACCGTCGACCAGCTCTTCCTATGGCTACACCTTC.

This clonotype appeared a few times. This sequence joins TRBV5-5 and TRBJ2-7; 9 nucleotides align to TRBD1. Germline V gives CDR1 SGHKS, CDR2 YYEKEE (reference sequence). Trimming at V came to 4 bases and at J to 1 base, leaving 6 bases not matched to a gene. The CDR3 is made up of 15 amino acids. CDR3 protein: CASSNTGTGSYEQYF. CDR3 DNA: TGTGCCAGCAGCAACACCGGGACAGGGTCCTACGAGCAGTACTTC.

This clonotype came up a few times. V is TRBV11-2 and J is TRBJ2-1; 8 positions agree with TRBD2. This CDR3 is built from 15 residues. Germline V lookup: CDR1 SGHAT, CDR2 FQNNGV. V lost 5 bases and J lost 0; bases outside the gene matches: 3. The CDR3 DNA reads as TGTGCCAGCAGCGCGCGGGGGGTCTCCTACAATGAGCAGTTCTTC. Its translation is CASSARGVSYNEQFF.

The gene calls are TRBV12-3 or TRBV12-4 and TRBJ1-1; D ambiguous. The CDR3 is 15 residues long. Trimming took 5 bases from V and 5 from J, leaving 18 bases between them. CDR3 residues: CASSKAASLETEAFF. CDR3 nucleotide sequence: TGTGCCAGCAGTAAAGCGGCCTCCTTGGAGACTGAAGCTTTCTTT.

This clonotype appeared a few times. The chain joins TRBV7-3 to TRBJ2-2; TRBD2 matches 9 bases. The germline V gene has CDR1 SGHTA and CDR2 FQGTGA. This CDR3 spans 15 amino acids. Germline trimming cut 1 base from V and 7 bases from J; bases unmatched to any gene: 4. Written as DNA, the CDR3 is TGTGCCAGCAGCTTAATAGCGGGAGCTTTCGGGGAGCTGTTTTTT. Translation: CASSLIAGAFGELFF.

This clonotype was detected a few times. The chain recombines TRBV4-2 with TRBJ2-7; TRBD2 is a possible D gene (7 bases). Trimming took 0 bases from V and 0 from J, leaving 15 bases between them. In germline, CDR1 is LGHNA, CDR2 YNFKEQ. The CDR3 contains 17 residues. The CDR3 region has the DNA TGTGCCAGCAGCCAAGATTGGCGGGGGCATAGCTCCTACGAGCAGTACTTC. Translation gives CASSQDWRGHSSYEQYF.

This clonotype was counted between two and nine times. The CDR3 nucleotides are TGCAGTGCTAGAGATCCGGGACAGGGAGGGGAGACCCAGTACTTC. It codes for CSARDPGQGGETQYF. The rearrangement joins TRBV20-1 to TRBJ2-5; 9 nucleotides agree with TRBD1. The germline CDR1 and CDR2 sequences are DFQATT and SNEGSKA (reference sequence). The CDR3 has 15 residues. The trim removed 0 bases at V and 5 bases at J, leaving 7 bases unmatched.

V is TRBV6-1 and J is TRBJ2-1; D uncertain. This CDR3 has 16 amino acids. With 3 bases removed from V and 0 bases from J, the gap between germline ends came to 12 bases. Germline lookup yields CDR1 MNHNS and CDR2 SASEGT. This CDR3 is CASSDLHWSSYNEQFF. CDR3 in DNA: TGTGCCAGCAGTGACCTCCACTGGAGCTCCTACAATGAGCAGTTCTTC.

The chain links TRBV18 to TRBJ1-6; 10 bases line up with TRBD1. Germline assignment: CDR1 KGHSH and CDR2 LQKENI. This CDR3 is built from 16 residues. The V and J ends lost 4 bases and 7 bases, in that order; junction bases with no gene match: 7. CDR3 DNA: TGTGCCAGCTCACACCGCCCGGGACAGGGGAATTCACCCCTCCACTTT. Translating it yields CASSHRPGQGNSPLHF.

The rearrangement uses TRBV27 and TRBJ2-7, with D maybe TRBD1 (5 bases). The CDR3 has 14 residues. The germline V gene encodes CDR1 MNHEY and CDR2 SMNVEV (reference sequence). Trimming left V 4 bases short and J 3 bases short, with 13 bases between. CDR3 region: CASSSDLTGYEQYF. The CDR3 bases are TGTGCCAGCAGTTCCGACCTCACAGGCTACGAGCAGTACTTC.

CDR3 DNA: TGTGCCAGCAGCTTAGGGGGGGGGGCCTCCTACAATGAGCAGTTCTTC. Its translation: CASSLGGGASYNEQFF. The V call is TRBV7-8, the J call TRBJ2-1, with a weak D call TRBD2 (7 bases). V was trimmed by 1 base and J by 0 bases, leaving 10 bases between them. CDR3 length: 16 residues. CDR1 is SGHVS and CDR2 is FQNEAQ in the germline V gene.

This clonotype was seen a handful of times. CDR3 coding DNA: TGTGCCAGCAGCCCCCTTGGGACAAGGCTTTCGTACGAGCAGTACTTC. Protein product: CASSPLGTRLSYEQYF. The chain links TRBV7-2 to TRBJ2-7; D possibly corresponds to TRBD1 (6 bases). Trimming stripped 5 bases from V and 4 bases from J, with 21 bases between. Germline V gene lookup returns CDR1 SGHTA and CDR2 FQGNSA. This CDR3 is 16 amino acids long.

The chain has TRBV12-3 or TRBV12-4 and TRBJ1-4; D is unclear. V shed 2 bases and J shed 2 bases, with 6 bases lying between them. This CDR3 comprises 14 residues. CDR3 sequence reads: CASSLRRTNEKLFF. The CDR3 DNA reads TGTGCCAGCAGTTTAAGACGGACTAATGAAAAACTGTTTTTT.

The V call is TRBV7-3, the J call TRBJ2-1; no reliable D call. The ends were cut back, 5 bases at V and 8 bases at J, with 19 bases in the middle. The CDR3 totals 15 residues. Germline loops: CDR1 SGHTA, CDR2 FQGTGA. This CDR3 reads CASSDRAHLTDEQFF. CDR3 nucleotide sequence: TGTGCCAGCAGCGACCGGGCCCACCTAACGGATGAGCAGTTCTTC.

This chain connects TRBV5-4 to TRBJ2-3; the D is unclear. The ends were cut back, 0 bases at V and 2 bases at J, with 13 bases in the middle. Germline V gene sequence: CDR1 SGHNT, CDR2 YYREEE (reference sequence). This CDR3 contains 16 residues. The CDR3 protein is CASSLASEPFTDTQYF. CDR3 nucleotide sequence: TGTGCCAGCAGCTTGGCCTCGGAGCCCTTCACAGATACGCAGTATTTT.

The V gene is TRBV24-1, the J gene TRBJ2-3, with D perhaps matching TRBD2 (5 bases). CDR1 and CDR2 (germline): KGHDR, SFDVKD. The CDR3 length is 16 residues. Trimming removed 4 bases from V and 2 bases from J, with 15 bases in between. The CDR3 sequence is CATSDPSSSFTDTQYF. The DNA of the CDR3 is TGTGCCACCAGTGACCCTAGCTCCAGTTTCACAGATACGCAGTATTTT.

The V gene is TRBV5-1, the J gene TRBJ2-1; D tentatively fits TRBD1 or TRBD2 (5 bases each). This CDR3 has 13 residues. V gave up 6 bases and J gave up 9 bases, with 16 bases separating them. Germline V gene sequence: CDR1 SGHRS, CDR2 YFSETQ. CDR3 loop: CASTTREQGEQFF. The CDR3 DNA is TGCGCCAGCACAACGAGGGAGCAGGGTGAGCAGTTCTTC.

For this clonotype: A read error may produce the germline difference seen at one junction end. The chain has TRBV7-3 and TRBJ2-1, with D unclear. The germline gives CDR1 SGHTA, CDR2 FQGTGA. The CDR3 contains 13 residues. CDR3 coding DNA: TGTGCCAGCAGCTTCCTAGTCGGCAATGAGCTGTTCTTC. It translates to CASSFLVGNELFF.

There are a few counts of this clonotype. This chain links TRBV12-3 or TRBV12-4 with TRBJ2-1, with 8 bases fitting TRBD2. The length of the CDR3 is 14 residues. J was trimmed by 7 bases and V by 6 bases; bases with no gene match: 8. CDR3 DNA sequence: TGTGCCAGCAGATCCCGGGGGGGCGTTAATGAGCAGTTCTTC. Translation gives CASRSRGGVNEQFF.

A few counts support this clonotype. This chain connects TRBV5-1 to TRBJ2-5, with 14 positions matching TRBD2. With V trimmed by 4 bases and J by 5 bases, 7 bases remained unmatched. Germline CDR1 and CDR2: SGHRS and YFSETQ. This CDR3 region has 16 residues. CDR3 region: CASSRGTSGGQETQYF. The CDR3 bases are TGCGCCAGCAGCCGGGGGACTAGCGGGGGCCAGGAGACCCAGTACTTC.

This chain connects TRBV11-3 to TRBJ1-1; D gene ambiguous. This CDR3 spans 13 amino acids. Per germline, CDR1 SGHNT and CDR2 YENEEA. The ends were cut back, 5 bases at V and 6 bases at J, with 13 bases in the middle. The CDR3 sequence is CASSDHDGAEAFF. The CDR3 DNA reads TGTGCCAGCAGCGACCACGACGGGGCTGAAGCTTTCTTT.

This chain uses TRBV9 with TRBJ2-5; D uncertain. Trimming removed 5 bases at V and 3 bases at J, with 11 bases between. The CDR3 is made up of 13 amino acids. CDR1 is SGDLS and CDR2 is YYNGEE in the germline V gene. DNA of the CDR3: TGTGCCAGCAGGGCCAAGGCAGAAGAGACCCAGTACTTC. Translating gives CASRAKAEETQYF.

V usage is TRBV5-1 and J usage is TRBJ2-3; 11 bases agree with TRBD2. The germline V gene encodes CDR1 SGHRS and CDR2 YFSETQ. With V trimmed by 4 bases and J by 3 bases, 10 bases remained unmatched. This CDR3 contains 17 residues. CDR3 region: CASSPGTSGPSTDTQYF. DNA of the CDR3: TGCGCCAGCAGCCCCGGGACTAGCGGACCATCAACAGATACGCAGTATTTT.

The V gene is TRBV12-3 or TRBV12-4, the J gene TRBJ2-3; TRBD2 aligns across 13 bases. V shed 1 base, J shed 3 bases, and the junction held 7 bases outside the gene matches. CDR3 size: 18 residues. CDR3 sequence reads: CASSLGLAGGGLTDTQYF. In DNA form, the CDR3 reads TGTGCCAGCAGTTTAGGACTAGCGGGAGGTGGATTGACAGATACGCAGTATTTT.

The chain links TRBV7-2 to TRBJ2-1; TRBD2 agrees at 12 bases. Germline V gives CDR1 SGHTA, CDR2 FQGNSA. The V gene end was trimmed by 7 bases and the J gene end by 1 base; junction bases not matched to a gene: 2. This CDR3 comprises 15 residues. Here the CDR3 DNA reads TGTGCCAGCAACGGACTAGCGGGGTCCTACAATGAGCAGTTCTTC. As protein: CASNGLAGSYNEQFF.